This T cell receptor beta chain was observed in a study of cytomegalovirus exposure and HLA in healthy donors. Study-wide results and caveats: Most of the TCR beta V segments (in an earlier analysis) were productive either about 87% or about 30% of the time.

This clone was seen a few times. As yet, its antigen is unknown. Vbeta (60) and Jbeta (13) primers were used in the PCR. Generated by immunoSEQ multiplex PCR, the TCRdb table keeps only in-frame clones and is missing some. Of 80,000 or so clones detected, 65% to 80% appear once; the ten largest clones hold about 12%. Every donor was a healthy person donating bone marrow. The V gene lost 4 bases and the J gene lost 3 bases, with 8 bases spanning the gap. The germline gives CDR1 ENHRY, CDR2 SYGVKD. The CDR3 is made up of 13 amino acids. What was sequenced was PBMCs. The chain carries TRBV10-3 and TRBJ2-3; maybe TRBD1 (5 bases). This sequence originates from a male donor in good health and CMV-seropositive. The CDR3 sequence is CAISARGTDTQYF. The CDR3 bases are TGTGCCATCAGTGCTAGGGGTACAGATACGCAGTATTTT.